This T cell receptor beta chain is from a study of blood T cell repertoires in COVID-19. Looking at the study overall: Collection of acute and convalescent COVID-19 samples took place in the United States, Italy and Spain. PBMCs, B-cell-depleted T cells, or T cells were the source of the cDNA or gDNA that made up the material.

Looked up from germline, CDR1 is SGHVS and CDR2 is FQNEAQ. The CDR3 loop spans 15 amino acids. V lost 5 bases and J 2 bases, leaving 16 bases between the germline ends. Assay used: immunoSEQ multiplex PCR; TCRdb lists only in-frame clones, some missing. The table lists around 130,000 clones, approximately 84% of them singletons, with 12% in the top ten. The sequence was obtained from a woman in her sixties with acute or convalescent COVID-19. Specimen: peripheral blood. This rearrangement joins TRBV7-8 to TRBJ2-7; tentatively, D is TRBD2 (5 bases). The chain's CDR3 is CASSKGRADPYEQYF. Here the CDR3 DNA reads TGTGCCAGCAGCAAAGGGCGGGCCGACCCCTACGAGCAGTACTTC.